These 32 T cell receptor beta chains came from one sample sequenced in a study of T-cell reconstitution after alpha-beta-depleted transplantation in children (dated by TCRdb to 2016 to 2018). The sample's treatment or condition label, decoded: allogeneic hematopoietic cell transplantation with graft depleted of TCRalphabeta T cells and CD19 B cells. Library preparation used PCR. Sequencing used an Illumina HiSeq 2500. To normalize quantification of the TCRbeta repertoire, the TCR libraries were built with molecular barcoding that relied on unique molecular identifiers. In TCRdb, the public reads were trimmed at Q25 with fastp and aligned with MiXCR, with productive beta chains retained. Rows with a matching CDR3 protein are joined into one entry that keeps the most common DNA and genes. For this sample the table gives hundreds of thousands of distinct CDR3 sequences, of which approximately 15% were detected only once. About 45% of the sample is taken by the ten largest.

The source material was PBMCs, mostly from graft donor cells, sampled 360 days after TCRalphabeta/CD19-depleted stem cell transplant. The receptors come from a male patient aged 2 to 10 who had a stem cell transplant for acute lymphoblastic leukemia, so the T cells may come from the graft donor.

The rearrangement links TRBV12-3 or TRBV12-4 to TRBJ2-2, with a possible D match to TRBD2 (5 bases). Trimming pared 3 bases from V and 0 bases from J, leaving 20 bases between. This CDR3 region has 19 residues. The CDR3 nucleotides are TGTGCCAGCAGTTTCTTAGGTTCGAGAGCGGTTTCGAACACCGGGGAGCTGTTTTTT. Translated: CASSFLGSRAVSNTGELFF.

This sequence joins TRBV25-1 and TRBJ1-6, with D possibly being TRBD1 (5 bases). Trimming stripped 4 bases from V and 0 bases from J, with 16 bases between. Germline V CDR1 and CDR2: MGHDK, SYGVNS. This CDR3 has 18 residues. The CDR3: CASSGGDPLFSYNSPLHF. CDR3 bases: TGTGCCAGCAGTGGTGGGGACCCCCTTTTCTCCTATAATTCACCCCTCCACTTT.

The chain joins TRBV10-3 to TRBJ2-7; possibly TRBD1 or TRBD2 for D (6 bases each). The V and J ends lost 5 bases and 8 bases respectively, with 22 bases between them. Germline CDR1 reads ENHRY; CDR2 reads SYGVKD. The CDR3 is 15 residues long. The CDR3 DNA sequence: TGTGCCATCAGTCGTTTGGGGGCGGAAACTAGCAAGCAGTACTTC. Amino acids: CAISRLGAETSKQYF.

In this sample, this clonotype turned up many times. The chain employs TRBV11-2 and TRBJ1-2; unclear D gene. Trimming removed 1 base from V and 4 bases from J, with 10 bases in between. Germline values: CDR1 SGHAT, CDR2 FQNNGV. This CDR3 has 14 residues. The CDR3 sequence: CASSLVGASYGYTF. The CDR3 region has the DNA TGTGCCAGCAGCTTAGTTGGAGCCTCCTATGGCTACACCTTC.

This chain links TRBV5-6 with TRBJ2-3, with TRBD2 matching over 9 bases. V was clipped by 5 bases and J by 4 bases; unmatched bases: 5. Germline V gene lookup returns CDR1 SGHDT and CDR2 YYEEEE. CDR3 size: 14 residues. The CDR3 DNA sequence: TGTGCCAGCAGTCATAGCGGGGGCGCAGATACGCAGTATTTT. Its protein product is CASSHSGGADTQYF.

CDR3 loop: CASSIVSSYNSPLHF. In nucleotides, the CDR3 is TGTGCCAGCAGCATAGTAAGCTCCTATAATTCACCCCTCCACTTT. The chain carries TRBV5-5 and TRBJ1-6; D gene ambiguous. The V end was cut by 4 bases, the J end by 0 bases, with 8 bases between. The CDR3 is made up of 15 amino acids. Germline V gives CDR1 SGHKS, CDR2 YYEKEE (reference sequence).

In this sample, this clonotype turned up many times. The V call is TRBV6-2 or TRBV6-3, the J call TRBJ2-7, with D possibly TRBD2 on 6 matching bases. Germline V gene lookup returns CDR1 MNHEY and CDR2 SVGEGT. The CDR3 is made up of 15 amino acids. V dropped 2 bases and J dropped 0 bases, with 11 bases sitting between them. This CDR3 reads CASSYRLGTSYEQYF. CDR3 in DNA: TGTGCCAGCAGTTACCGACTAGGGACCTCCTACGAGCAGTACTTC.

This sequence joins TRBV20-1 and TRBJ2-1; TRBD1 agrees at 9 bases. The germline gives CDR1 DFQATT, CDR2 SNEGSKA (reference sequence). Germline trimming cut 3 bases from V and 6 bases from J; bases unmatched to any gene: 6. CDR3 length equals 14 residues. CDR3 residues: CSARRQGGPNEQFF. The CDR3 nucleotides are TGCAGTGCTAGGAGACAGGGGGGACCCAATGAGCAGTTCTTC.

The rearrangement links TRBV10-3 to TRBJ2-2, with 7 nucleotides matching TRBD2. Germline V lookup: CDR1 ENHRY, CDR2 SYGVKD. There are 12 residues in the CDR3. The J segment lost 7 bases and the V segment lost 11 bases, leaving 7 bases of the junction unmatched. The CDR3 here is CAAGGGIGELFF. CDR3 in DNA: TGTGCCGCGGGCGGGGGAATCGGGGAGCTGTTTTTT.

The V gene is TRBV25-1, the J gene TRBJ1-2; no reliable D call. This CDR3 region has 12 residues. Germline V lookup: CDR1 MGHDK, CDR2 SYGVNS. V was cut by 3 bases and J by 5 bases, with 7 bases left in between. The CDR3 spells CASSDRAYGYTF. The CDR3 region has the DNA TGTGCCAGCAGTGATCGGGCGTATGGCTACACCTTC.

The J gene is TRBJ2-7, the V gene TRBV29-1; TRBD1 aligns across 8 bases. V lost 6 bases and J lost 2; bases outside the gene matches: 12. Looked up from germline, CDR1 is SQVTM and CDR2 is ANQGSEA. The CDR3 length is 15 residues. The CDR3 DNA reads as TGCAGCGTCTCTAATCAGGGGGCATTCGCCTACGAGCAGTACTTC. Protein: CSVSNQGAFAYEQYF.

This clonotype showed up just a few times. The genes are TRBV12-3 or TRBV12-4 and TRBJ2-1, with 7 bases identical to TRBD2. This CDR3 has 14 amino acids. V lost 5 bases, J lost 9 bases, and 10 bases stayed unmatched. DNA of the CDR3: TGTGCCAGCAGTCCGGGGGGAGATCTTCTTGAGCAGTTCTTC. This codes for CASSPGGDLLEQFF.

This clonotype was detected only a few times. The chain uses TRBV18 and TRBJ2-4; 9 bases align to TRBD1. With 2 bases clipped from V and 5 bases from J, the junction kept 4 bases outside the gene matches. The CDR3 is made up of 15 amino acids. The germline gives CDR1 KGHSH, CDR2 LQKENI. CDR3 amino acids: CASSPWTGDQNIQYF. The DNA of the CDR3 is TGTGCCAGCTCACCATGGACAGGGGACCAAAACATTCAGTACTTC.

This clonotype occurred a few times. The CDR3 region is CASSARGDSHNEQFF. CDR3 bases: TGTGCCAGCAGCGCGCGGGGGGACTCGCACAATGAGCAGTTCTTC. The chain combines TRBV7-2 with TRBJ2-1; TRBD2 agrees at 8 bases. Germline CDR1 reads SGHTA; CDR2 reads FQGNSA. The junction had 8 bases not matched to a gene; V was cut back by 5 bases and J by 5 bases. This CDR3 is built from 15 residues.

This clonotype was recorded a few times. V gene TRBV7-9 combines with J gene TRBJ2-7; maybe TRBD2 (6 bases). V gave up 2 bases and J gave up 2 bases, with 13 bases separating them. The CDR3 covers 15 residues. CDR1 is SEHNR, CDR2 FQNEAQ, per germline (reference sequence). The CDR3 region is CASSLPASEPYEQYF. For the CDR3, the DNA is TGTGCCAGCAGCTTACCCGCTAGCGAGCCCTACGAGCAGTACTTC.

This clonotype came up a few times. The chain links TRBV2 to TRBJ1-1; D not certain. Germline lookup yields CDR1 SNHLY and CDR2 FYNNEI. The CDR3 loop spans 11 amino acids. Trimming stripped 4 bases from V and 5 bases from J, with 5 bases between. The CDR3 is CASSVGTEAFF. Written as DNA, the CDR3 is TGTGCCAGCAGTGTAGGTACTGAAGCTTTCTTT.

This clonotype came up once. This CDR3 reads CAWTPTGELFF. DNA for the CDR3: TGTGCCTGGACCCCCACCGGGGAGCTGTTTTTT. V gene TRBV30 combines with J gene TRBJ2-2, with D uncertain. The V and J ends lost 4 bases and 4 bases respectively, with 4 bases between them. This CDR3 contains 11 residues. The germline CDR1 and CDR2 sequences are GTSNPN and SVGIG (reference sequence).

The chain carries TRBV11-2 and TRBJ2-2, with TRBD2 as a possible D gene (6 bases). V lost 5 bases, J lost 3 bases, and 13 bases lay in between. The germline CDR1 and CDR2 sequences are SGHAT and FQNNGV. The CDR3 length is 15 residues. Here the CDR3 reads CASSRGLRDTGELFF. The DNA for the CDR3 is TGTGCCAGCAGCCGCGGACTAAGGGACACCGGGGAGCTGTTTTTT.

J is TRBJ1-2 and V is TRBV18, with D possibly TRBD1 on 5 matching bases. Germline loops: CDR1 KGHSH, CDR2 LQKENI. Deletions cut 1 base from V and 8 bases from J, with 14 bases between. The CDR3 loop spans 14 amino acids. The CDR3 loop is CASSPRRRGKGYTF. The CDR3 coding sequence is TGTGCCAGCTCACCACGTAGAAGGGGAAAAGGCTACACCTTC.

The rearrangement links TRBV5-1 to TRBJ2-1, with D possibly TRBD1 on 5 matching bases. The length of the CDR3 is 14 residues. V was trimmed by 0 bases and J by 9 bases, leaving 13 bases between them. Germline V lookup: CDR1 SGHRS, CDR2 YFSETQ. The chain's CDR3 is CASSLGLVQGEQFF. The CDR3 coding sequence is TGCGCCAGCAGCTTGGGGCTAGTTCAGGGTGAGCAGTTCTTC.

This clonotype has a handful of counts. The CDR3 bases are TGTGCCAGCACCTCCCTGCAGAAAAACAATGAGCAGTTCTTC. Its protein product is CASTSLQKNNEQFF. J is TRBJ2-1 and V is TRBV12-3 or TRBV12-4; D call uncertain. CDR3 length: 14 residues. V dropped 7 bases and J dropped 5 bases, with 15 bases sitting between them.

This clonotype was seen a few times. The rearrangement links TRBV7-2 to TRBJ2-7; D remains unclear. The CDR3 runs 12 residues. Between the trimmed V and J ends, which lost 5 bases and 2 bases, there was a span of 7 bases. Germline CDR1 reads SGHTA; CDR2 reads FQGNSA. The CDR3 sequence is CASSILPYEQYF. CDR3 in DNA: TGTGCCAGCAGCATATTACCCTACGAGCAGTACTTC.

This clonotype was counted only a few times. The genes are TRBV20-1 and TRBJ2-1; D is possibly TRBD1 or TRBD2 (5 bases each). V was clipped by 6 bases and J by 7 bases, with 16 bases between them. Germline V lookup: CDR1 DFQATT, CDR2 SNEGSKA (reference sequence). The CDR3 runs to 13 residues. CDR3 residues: CSARDLRRNEQFF. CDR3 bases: TGCAGTGCCAGGGACCTCCGGCGGAATGAGCAGTTCTTC.

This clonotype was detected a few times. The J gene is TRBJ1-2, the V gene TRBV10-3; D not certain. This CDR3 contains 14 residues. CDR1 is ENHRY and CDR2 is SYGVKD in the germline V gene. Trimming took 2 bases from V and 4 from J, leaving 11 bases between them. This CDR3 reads CAISEKEESYGYTF. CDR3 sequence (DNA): TGTGCCATCAGTGAGAAGGAGGAGTCCTATGGCTACACCTTC.

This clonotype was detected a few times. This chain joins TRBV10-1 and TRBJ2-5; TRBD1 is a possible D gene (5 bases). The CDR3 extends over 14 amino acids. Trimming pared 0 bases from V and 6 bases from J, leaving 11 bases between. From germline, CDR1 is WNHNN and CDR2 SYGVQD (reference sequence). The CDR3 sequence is CASSESSRVKTQYF. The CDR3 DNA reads TGCGCCAGCAGTGAGTCCTCCAGGGTCAAGACCCAGTACTTC.

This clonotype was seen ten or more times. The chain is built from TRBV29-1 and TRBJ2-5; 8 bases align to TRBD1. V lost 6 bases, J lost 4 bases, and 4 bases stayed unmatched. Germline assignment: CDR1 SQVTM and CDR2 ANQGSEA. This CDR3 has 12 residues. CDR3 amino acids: CSVFRGRETQYF. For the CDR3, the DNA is TGCAGCGTCTTCAGGGGGCGAGAGACCCAGTACTTC.

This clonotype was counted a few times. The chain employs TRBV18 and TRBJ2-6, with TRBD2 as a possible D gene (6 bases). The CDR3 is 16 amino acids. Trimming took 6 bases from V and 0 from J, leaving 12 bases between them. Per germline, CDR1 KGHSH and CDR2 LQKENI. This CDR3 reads CASSQPGSSGANVLTF. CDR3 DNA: TGTGCCAGCTCTCAACCCGGGAGCTCTGGGGCCAACGTCCTGACTTTC.

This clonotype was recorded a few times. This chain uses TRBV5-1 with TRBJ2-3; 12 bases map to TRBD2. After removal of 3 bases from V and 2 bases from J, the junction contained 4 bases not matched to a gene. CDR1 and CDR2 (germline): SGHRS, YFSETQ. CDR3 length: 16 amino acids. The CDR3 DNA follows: TGCGCCAGCAGCTCAGGACTAGCGGGGCCCACAGATACGCAGTATTTT. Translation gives CASSSGLAGPTDTQYF.

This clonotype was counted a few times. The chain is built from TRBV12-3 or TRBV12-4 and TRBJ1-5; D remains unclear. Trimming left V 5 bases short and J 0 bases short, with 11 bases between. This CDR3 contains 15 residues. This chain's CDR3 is CASSRQTDSNQPQHF. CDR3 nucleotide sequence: TGTGCCAGCAGTCGGCAGACTGATAGCAATCAGCCCCAGCATTTT.

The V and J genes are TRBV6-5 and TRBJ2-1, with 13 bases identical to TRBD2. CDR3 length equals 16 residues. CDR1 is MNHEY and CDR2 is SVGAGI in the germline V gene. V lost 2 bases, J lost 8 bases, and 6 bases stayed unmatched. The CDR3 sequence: CASSYQLAGGTDEQFF. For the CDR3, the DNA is TGTGCCAGCAGTTACCAACTAGCGGGGGGGACCGATGAGCAGTTCTTC.

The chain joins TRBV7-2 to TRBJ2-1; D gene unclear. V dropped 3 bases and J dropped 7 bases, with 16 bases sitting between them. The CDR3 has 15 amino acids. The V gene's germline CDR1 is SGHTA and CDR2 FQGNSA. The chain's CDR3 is CASSFRSSPQNEQFF. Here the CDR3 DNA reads TGTGCCAGCAGCTTTCGCTCATCACCTCAGAATGAGCAGTTCTTC.

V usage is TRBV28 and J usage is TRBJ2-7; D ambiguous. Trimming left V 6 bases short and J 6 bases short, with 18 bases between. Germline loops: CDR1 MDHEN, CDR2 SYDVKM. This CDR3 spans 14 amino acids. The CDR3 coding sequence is TGTGCCAGCAGCCCCCTTGTGGGCCTAAGCGAGCAGTACTTC. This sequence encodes CASSPLVGLSEQYF.